These T cell receptor beta chains were read from a single sample in a study of blood T cell repertoires in COVID-19. Clones were sequenced by immunoSEQ multiplex PCR, and TCRdb holds only the in-frame ones, with some missing. The sample contains 330,000 or so clones, around nine tenths of which appear only once. The sequenced sample was PBMCs or T cells enriched from blood (not recorded which). Source of these receptors: a young woman who had been exposed to COVID-19. Both conserved end residues are part of each CDR3. D genes are given only for firm matches. Size values are once, few and many counts, or a class for expanded clones, and some rows have none.

cdr3_length: 14
d_call: TRBD1
clone_size: NA
j_call: TRBJ2-7
v_call: TRBV6-5
cdr3_nt: TGTGCCAGCAGCGGACAGGGCCTCTCCTACGAGCAGTACTTC
cdr3_aa: CASSGQGLSYEQYF

cdr3_length: 14
d_call: NA
clone_size: few
j_call: TRBJ1-2
v_call: TRBV14
cdr3_nt: TGTGCCAGCAGCCGTGAGGTACTTAACTATGGCTACACCTTC
cdr3_aa: CASSREVLNYGYTF

cdr3_length: 18
d_call: NA
clone_size: NA
j_call: TRBJ1-5
v_call: TRBV10-3
cdr3_nt: TGTGCCATCAGTGAGTCGAAATCGTACGGCGGCCAGGGGCAGCCCCAGCATTTT
cdr3_aa: CAISESKSYGGQGQPQHF

cdr3_length: 14
d_call: NA
clone_size: once
j_call: TRBJ1-1
v_call: TRBV4-1
cdr3_nt: TGCGCCAGCAGCCCTGAGGTCAGGGACACTGAAGCTTTCTTT
cdr3_aa: CASSPEVRDTEAFF

cdr3_length: 14
d_call: NA
clone_size: NA
j_call: TRBJ1-1
v_call: TRBV9
cdr3_nt: TGTGCCAGCAGCGTAGAATCAGGGCACGGTGAAGCTTTCTTT
cdr3_aa: CASSVESGHGEAFF

cdr3_length: 13
d_call: NA
clone_size: NA
j_call: TRBJ1-2
v_call: TRBV30
cdr3_nt: TGTGCCTGGATACGGGTCTCCAACTATGGCTACACCTTC
cdr3_aa: CAWIRVSNYGYTF

cdr3_length: 14
d_call: NA
clone_size: NA
j_call: TRBJ1-1
v_call: TRBV11-2
cdr3_nt: TGTGCCAGCAGCTTATATGGGTCGGCAGGTGAAGCTTTCTTT
cdr3_aa: CASSLYGSAGEAFF

cdr3_length: 19
d_call: TRBD2
clone_size: NA
j_call: TRBJ2-5
v_call: TRBV7-9
cdr3_nt: TGTGCCAGCAGCGGTGGGACTGGACTAGCGGGAGGGCCAGAAGAGACCCAGTACTTC
cdr3_aa: CASSGGTGLAGGPEETQYF

cdr3_length: 17
d_call: TRBD2
clone_size: NA
j_call: TRBJ2-5
v_call: TRBV28
cdr3_nt: TGTGCCAGCAGTTTCCCTTCCGGACTAGCGATCGTAGAGACCCAGTACTTC
cdr3_aa: CASSFPSGLAIVETQYF

cdr3_length: 16
d_call: TRBD1
clone_size: NA
j_call: TRBJ1-2
v_call: TRBV14
cdr3_nt: TGTGCCAGCAGCCGGGCGGGACAGCGAGTTAACTATGGCTACACCTTC
cdr3_aa: CASSRAGQRVNYGYTF

cdr3_length: 15
d_call: NA
clone_size: NA
j_call: TRBJ1-5
v_call: TRBV6-5
cdr3_nt: TGTGCCAGCAGCTCCAGGGGTGGCGCAGGTCAGCCCCAGCATTTT
cdr3_aa: CASSSRGGAGQPQHF

cdr3_length: 17
d_call: TRBD2
clone_size: NA
j_call: TRBJ2-1
v_call: TRBV4-1
cdr3_nt: TGCGCCAGCAGCCAAGTCGACATGGGACTAGGGTACAATGAGCAGTTCTTC
cdr3_aa: CASSQVDMGLGYNEQFF

cdr3_length: 17
d_call: NA
clone_size: NA
j_call: TRBJ2-3
v_call: TRBV19
cdr3_nt: TGTGCCAGTAGAAAGGAGGGCGGGTGGACTAGCACAGATACGCAGTATTTT
cdr3_aa: CASRKEGGWTSTDTQYF

cdr3_length: 14
d_call: TRBD1
clone_size: NA
j_call: TRBJ2-5
v_call: TRBV19
cdr3_nt: TGTGCCAGTAGTAGGACAGGGGGGACGGAGACCCAGTACTTC
cdr3_aa: CASSRTGGTETQYF

cdr3_length: 15
d_call: TRBD2
clone_size: NA
j_call: TRBJ2-1
v_call: TRBV28
cdr3_nt: TGTGCCAGCACCAAAAGCCTAGCGGGAGGTAACGAGCAGTTCTTC
cdr3_aa: CASTKSLAGGNEQFF

cdr3_length: 15
d_call: TRBD2
clone_size: NA
j_call: TRBJ2-1
v_call: TRBV6-5
cdr3_nt: TGTGCCAGCAGCAACCTAGCGGGAGAATCCAATGAGCAGTTCTTC
cdr3_aa: CASSNLAGESNEQFF

cdr3_length: 15
d_call: TRBD2
clone_size: NA
j_call: TRBJ2-5
v_call: TRBV12-5
cdr3_nt: TGTGCTAGTGGTTTGCCTCCTAGCGGGAGGGAGACCCAGTACTTC
cdr3_aa: CASGLPPSGRETQYF

cdr3_length: 15
d_call: NA
clone_size: NA
j_call: TRBJ2-7
v_call: TRBV10-2
cdr3_nt: TGCGCCAGCAGTGAGTCGGGAGCGAGCTCCTACGAGCAGTACTTC
cdr3_aa: CASSESGASSYEQYF

cdr3_length: 14
d_call: NA
clone_size: NA
j_call: TRBJ2-7
v_call: TRBV11-3
cdr3_nt: TGTGCCAGCAGCTTAAACAGGGAGACCTACGAGCAGTACTTC
cdr3_aa: CASSLNRETYEQYF

cdr3_length: 13
d_call: TRBD1
clone_size: NA
j_call: TRBJ1-2
v_call: TRBV19
cdr3_nt: TGTGCCAGTAGTGTCGTCACAGGGGATGGCTACACCTTC
cdr3_aa: CASSVVTGDGYTF

cdr3_length: 13
d_call: TRBD1
clone_size: NA
j_call: TRBJ1-1
v_call: TRBV27
cdr3_nt: TGTGCCAGCAGGGGACAGGGAAACACTGAAGCTTTCTTT
cdr3_aa: CASRGQGNTEAFF

cdr3_length: 13
d_call: NA
clone_size: NA
j_call: TRBJ2-7
v_call: TRBV29-1
cdr3_nt: TGCAGCGCTTGGCGGGACAGCTCCTACGAGCAGTACTTC
cdr3_aa: CSAWRDSSYEQYF

cdr3_length: 13
d_call: NA
clone_size: NA
j_call: TRBJ2-7
v_call: TRBV2
cdr3_nt: TGTGCCAGCAGTGATGAGGCTCCCTACGAGCAGTACTTC
cdr3_aa: CASSDEAPYEQYF

cdr3_length: 14
d_call: NA
clone_size: NA
j_call: TRBJ1-2
v_call: TRBV6-2/TRBV6-3
cdr3_nt: TGTGCCAGCAGTTACTATCAGGGAAGAGGTGGCTACACCTTC
cdr3_aa: CASSYYQGRGGYTF

cdr3_length: 13
d_call: TRBD1
clone_size: NA
j_call: TRBJ1-5
v_call: TRBV2
cdr3_nt: TGTGCCAGCAGTGAGAGGGGGCATCAGCCCCAGCATTTT
cdr3_aa: CASSERGHQPQHF

cdr3_length: 13
d_call: NA
clone_size: few
j_call: TRBJ1-2
v_call: TRBV19
cdr3_nt: TGTGCCAGTACTAACCAACAGGGTGGCGGCTACACCTTC
cdr3_aa: CASTNQQGGGYTF

cdr3_length: 20
d_call: TRBD2
clone_size: NA
j_call: TRBJ2-7
v_call: TRBV27
cdr3_nt: TGTGCCAGCAGTTTAGTAGGGGGGTTTGGACTAGCGGGAGAGGTAGGCGAGCAGTACTTC
cdr3_aa: CASSLVGGFGLAGEVGEQYF

cdr3_length: 16
d_call: TRBD2
clone_size: NA
j_call: TRBJ2-3
v_call: TRBV18
cdr3_nt: TGTGCCAGCTCACCGACTAGCGGGAGGTGGGCAGATACGCAGTATTTT
cdr3_aa: CASSPTSGRWADTQYF

cdr3_length: 19
d_call: TRBD2
clone_size: NA
j_call: TRBJ2-3
v_call: TRBV28
cdr3_nt: TGTGCCAGCAGTCCCCACCCCTTGGGACTAGCGGGAAGCACAGATACGCAGTATTTT
cdr3_aa: CASSPHPLGLAGSTDTQYF

cdr3_length: 15
d_call: NA
clone_size: once
j_call: TRBJ1-2
v_call: TRBV11-2
cdr3_nt: TGTGCCAGCAGCTCCCCGAGAGGCCTCGTGGGTGGCTACACCTTC
cdr3_aa: CASSSPRGLVGGYTF

cdr3_length: 15
d_call: TRBD2
clone_size: NA
j_call: TRBJ2-5
v_call: TRBV5-1
cdr3_nt: TGCGCCAGCAGCTTAGAAGCGGGAGATCGAGAGACCCAGTACTTC
cdr3_aa: CASSLEAGDRETQYF

cdr3_length: 13
d_call: TRBD1
clone_size: NA
j_call: TRBJ2-5
v_call: TRBV5-4
cdr3_nt: TGTGCCAGCAGCTTGGACAGGGGCGAGACCCAGTACTTC
cdr3_aa: CASSLDRGETQYF

cdr3_length: 15
d_call: TRBD2
clone_size: NA
j_call: TRBJ2-7
v_call: TRBV5-1
cdr3_nt: TGCGCCAGCAGTCAGACTAGCGGGATTACCTACGAGCAGTACTTC
cdr3_aa: CASSQTSGITYEQYF

cdr3_length: 13
d_call: NA
clone_size: NA
j_call: TRBJ1-1
v_call: TRBV11-2
cdr3_nt: TGTGCCAGCAGCTTAGTTTCCAGAACTGAAGCTTTCTTT
cdr3_aa: CASSLVSRTEAFF

cdr3_length: 17
d_call: TRBD1
clone_size: NA
j_call: TRBJ1-4
v_call: TRBV15
cdr3_nt: TGTGCCACCAGCAGCCCCCTGACAGGGAGACAAAATGAAAAACTGTTTTTT
cdr3_aa: CATSSPLTGRQNEKLFF

cdr3_length: 14
d_call: TRBD1
clone_size: few
j_call: TRBJ1-2
v_call: TRBV3-1/TRBV3-2
cdr3_nt: TGTGCCAGCAGCCAAGATAGAGGGGGCCGCGGCTACACCTTC
cdr3_aa: CASSQDRGGRGYTF